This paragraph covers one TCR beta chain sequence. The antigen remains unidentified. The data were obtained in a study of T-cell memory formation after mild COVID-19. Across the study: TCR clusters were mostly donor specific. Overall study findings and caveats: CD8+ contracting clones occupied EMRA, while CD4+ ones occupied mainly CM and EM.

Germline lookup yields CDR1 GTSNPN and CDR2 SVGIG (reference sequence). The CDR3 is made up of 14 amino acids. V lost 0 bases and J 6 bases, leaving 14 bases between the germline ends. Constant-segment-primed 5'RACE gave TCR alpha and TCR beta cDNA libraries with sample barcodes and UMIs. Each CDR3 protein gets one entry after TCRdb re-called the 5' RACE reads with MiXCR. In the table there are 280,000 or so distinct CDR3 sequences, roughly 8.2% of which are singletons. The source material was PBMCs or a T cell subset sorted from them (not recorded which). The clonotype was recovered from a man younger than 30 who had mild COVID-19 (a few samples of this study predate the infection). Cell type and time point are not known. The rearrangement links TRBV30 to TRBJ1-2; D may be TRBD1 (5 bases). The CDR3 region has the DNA TGTGCCTGGAGTGTAAATTGGGGGAGGAATGGCTACACCTTC. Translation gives CAWSVNWGRNGYTF.